The 25 T cell receptor beta chains below were found in one sample sequenced in a study of neoadjuvant anti-PD-1 for oral cavity cancer. Indicated time point: after neoadjuvant nivolumab, at surgical resection. TCRdb's table, derived via immunoSEQ multiplex PCR, lists solely in-frame clones and lacks some. The table shows 40,000 or so clones, with around two fifths occurring only once. The sequences come from tumor tissue, collected after nivolumab (anti-PD-1) treatment. The receptors were sampled from a person aged 35 to 85 with oral cavity squamous cell carcinoma.

This clone was seen a few times. The CDR3: CASRGQGRTEAFF. CDR3 DNA: TGTGCCAGCAGGGGACAGGGACGCACTGAAGCTTTCTTT. The gene calls are TRBV28 and TRBJ1-1; 9 positions agree with TRBD1. With 6 bases clipped from V and 4 bases from J, the junction kept 3 bases outside the gene matches. Germline V gene lookup returns CDR1 MDHEN and CDR2 SYDVKM. This CDR3 has 13 residues.

This clone was seen a few times. The chain combines TRBV7-3 with TRBJ1-6; D not resolved. CDR3 length equals 13 residues. The V and J ends lost 2 bases and 8 bases respectively, with 7 bases between them. The germline CDR1 and CDR2 sequences are SGHTA and FQGTGA. The CDR3 DNA follows: TGTGCCAGCAGCTTATTTCGGGATTCACCCCTCCACTTT. This gives the protein CASSLFRDSPLHF.

This clone was counted between two and nine times. The CDR3 reads CASQIRQGDTQYF. In DNA form, the CDR3 reads TGTGCCAGCCAGATCCGACAGGGTGATACGCAGTATTTT. The chain joins TRBV2 to TRBJ2-3; 7 bases line up with TRBD1. V was pared by 8 bases and J by 6 bases, with 8 bases of the junction left unmatched. Per germline, CDR1 SNHLY and CDR2 FYNNEI. This CDR3 region has 13 residues. The complete variable domain, with remaining parts taken from reference TRBV2 and TRBJ2-3, reads EPEVTQTPSHQVTQMGQEVILRCVPISNHLYFYWYRQILGQKVEFLVSFYNNEISEKSEIFDDQFSVERPDGSNFTLKIRSTKLEDSAMYFCASQIRQGDTQYFGPGTRLTVL.

This clone was counted at least ten times. The chain is built from TRBV13 and TRBJ1-5, with TRBD1 identical over 8 bases. Per germline, CDR1 PRHDT and CDR2 FYEKMQ (reference sequence). The CDR3 extends over 14 amino acids. After removal of 9 bases from V and 1 base from J, the junction contained 5 bases not matched to a gene. CDR3 sequence reads: CASSDRGSNQPQHF. The CDR3 DNA follows: TGTGCCAGTTCAGACAGGGGCAGCAATCAGCCCCAGCATTTT.

The J gene is TRBJ1-2, the V gene TRBV30; D may be TRBD1 (6 bases). Trimming stripped 4 bases from V and 3 bases from J, with 15 bases between. This CDR3 spans 14 amino acids. Per the germline V gene, CDR1 is GTSNPN and CDR2 is SVGIG (reference sequence). As DNA, the CDR3 is TGTGCCTGGATGGGTTCGGGGGCGGACTATGGCTACACCTTC. The encoded protein is CAWMGSGADYGYTF.

The rearrangement joins TRBV29-1 to TRBJ1-2; D gene uncertain. V lost 0 bases, J lost 3 bases, and 14 bases lay in between. The CDR3 spans 15 residues. Germline CDR1 is SQVTM and CDR2 is ANQGSEA. The CDR3 is CSVEDRRAGDYGYTF. As DNA, the CDR3 is TGCAGCGTTGAAGATCGCCGGGCCGGGGACTATGGCTACACCTTC.

This clone was seen a few times. The rearrangement joins TRBV7-9 to TRBJ1-2; unclear D gene. Trimming took 3 bases from V and 8 from J, leaving 10 bases between them. From germline, CDR1 is SEHNR and CDR2 FQNEAQ (reference sequence). The CDR3 contains 12 residues. The CDR3 nucleotides read TGTGCCAGCAGCTTCGAGGCGCGGGGCTACACCTTC. It yields the protein CASSFEARGYTF.

This clone was recorded many times. The chain has TRBV2 and TRBJ1-1; D unresolved. Trimming left V 6 bases short and J 0 bases short, with 8 bases between. The germline CDR1 and CDR2 sequences are SNHLY and FYNNEI. CDR3 length: 13 residues. The CDR3 loop is CASRPTLNTEAFF. The CDR3 nucleotides are TGTGCCAGCAGGCCGACCCTGAACACTGAAGCTTTCTTT.

In this sample, this clone turned up many times. V usage is TRBV19 and J usage is TRBJ1-2; the match to TRBD1 covers 7 bases. V shed 4 bases and J 2 bases; nucleotides not matched to a gene: 7. Germline V CDR1 and CDR2: LNHDA, SQIVND (reference sequence). The CDR3 is 15 amino acids. The CDR3 loop reads CASSTGTDLNYGYTF. The DNA of the CDR3 is TGTGCCAGTAGTACCGGGACAGACCTAAACTATGGCTACACCTTC.

This clone was detected only a few times. The sample holds other DNA sequences that translate to the same CDR3. The rearrangement uses TRBV30 and TRBJ1-1; perhaps TRBD1 as D (5 bases). CDR1 is GTSNPN and CDR2 is SVGIG in the germline V gene (reference sequence). This CDR3 spans 12 amino acids. Trimming cost V 5 bases and J 1 base, with 8 bases left between them. The CDR3 sequence is CAWGRGNTEAFF. Here the CDR3 DNA reads TGTGCCTGGGGTAGGGGGAACACTGAAGCTTTCTTT.

V and J are TRBV5-4 and TRBJ2-1, with TRBD2 identical over 10 bases. V gave up 0 bases and J gave up 8 bases; unmatched junction bases: 11. CDR3 size: 17 residues. Germline assignment: CDR1 SGHNT and CDR2 YYREEE (reference sequence). CDR3 coding DNA: TGTGCCAGCAGCTTGGTCACTAGCGGGATAAGGGGGGATGAGCAGTTCTTC. It codes for CASSLVTSGIRGDEQFF. Full variable domain (remainder filled in from reference TRBV5-4 and TRBJ2-1): ETGVTQSPTHLIKTRGQQVTLRCSSQSGHNTVSWYQQALGQGPQFIFQYYREEENGRGNFPPRFSGLQFPNYSSELNVNALELDDSALYLCASSLVTSGIRGDEQFFGPGTRLTVL.

The chain couples TRBV13 to TRBJ1-1; perhaps TRBD1 as D (5 bases). Germline assignment: CDR1 PRHDT and CDR2 FYEKMQ (reference sequence). There are 15 residues in the CDR3. Trimming shortened V by 0 bases and J by 1 base, and 9 bases separated the two germline ends. CDR3 sequence (DNA): TGTGCCAGCAGCTTAGGTCGCGGGGGGAACACTGAAGCTTTCTTT. Translated: CASSLGRGGNTEAFF.

This clone was counted between two and nine times. The chain has TRBV5-6 and TRBJ1-2, with TRBD1 as a possible D gene (6 bases). CDR3 length: 14 amino acids. Germline V lookup: CDR1 SGHDT, CDR2 YYEEEE. The V end lost 0 bases, the J end lost 2 bases, and 8 bases lay between the germline ends. The CDR3 region is CASSLDRVNYGYTF. Written as DNA, the CDR3 is TGTGCCAGCAGCTTGGACAGGGTGAACTATGGCTACACCTTC. The full variable domain, completed using reference TRBV5-6 and TRBJ1-2, is DAGVTQSPTHLIKTRGQQVTLRCSPKSGHDTVSWYQQALGQGPQFIFQYYEEEERQRGNFPDRFSGHQFPNYSSELNVNALLLGDSALYLCASSLDRVNYGYTFGSGTRLTVV.

The chain joins TRBV7-2 to TRBJ2-3; TRBD1 matches at 8 bases. V gave up 1 base and J gave up 5 bases; unmatched junction bases: 5. The CDR3 contains 15 residues. The germline V gene encodes CDR1 SGHTA and CDR2 FQGNSA. The CDR3 loop is CASSLGGTGGDTQYF. For the CDR3, the DNA is TGTGCCAGCAGCTTAGGTGGTACAGGGGGAGATACGCAGTATTTT.

The rearrangement uses TRBV18 and TRBJ1-5; D remains unclear. The CDR3 has 13 amino acids. V lost 3 bases and J 4 bases, leaving 7 bases between the germline ends. Looked up from germline, CDR1 is KGHSH and CDR2 is LQKENI. CDR3 bases: TGTGCCAGCTCACCCTCTCTGAATCAGCCCCAGCATTTT. Translated, it gives CASSPSLNQPQHF.

This clone came up a few times. The chain links TRBV29-1 to TRBJ2-7; D may be TRBD1 (6 bases). Per germline, CDR1 SQVTM and CDR2 ANQGSEA. CDR3 size: 15 residues. The ends were cut back, 1 base at V and 2 bases at J, with 15 bases in the middle. The CDR3 DNA sequence: TGCAGCGTTGAAGTGTGGCAGGGGATGACCTACGAGCAGTACTTC. This sequence encodes CSVEVWQGMTYEQYF.

The rearrangement joins TRBV23-1 to TRBJ2-1; D call uncertain. TRBV23-1 is noted as an ORF with a role that remains uncertain. This CDR3 has 15 residues. With 1 base removed from V and 6 bases from J, the gap between germline ends came to 13 bases. As DNA, the CDR3 is TGCGCCAGCAGTCAATTAGGATCCAGTTGCAATGAGCAGTTCTTC. Translated, it gives CASSQLGSSCNEQFF.

V is TRBV6-1 and J is TRBJ1-3; D is ambiguous. The V gene's germline CDR1 is MNHNS and CDR2 SASEGT. CDR3 size: 14 residues. Trimming left V 0 bases short and J 3 bases short, with 6 bases between. The CDR3 bases are TGTGCCAGCAGTGAAGCGGGAGATGGAAACACCATATATTTT. Translating gives CASSEAGDGNTIYF.

The chain combines TRBV11-2 with TRBJ2-1, with 7 nucleotides matching TRBD2. Trimming removed 1 base from V and 6 bases from J; junction bases left unmatched: 6. The germline gives CDR1 SGHAT, CDR2 FQNNGV. CDR3 length: 15 amino acids. The DNA for the CDR3 is TGTGCCAGCAGCTTAGTTATTCTAGCGGTCAATGAGCAGTTCTTC. This sequence encodes CASSLVILAVNEQFF.

V is TRBV5-1 and J is TRBJ2-3; tentatively, D is TRBD2 (5 bases). The germline V gene has CDR1 SGHRS and CDR2 YFSETQ. The CDR3 totals 17 residues. Trimming removed 4 bases from V and 0 bases from J, with 18 bases in between. The CDR3 nucleotides are TGCGCCAGCAGCCAATTCCGGAGCGGCCGGAGCACAGATACGCAGTATTTT. Translation: CASSQFRSGRSTDTQYF.

This chain connects TRBV28 to TRBJ2-7; 8 bases map to TRBD2. J lost 3 bases, V lost 6 bases, and 13 bases had no gene match. The V gene's germline CDR1 is MDHEN and CDR2 SYDVKM. CDR3 length: 16 amino acids. The CDR3 sequence: CASSTIGLALNYEQYF. The CDR3 DNA reads TGTGCCAGCAGCACTATAGGACTAGCCCTTAACTACGAGCAGTACTTC.

This CDR3 is CASSTQGAGETQYF. CDR3 coding DNA: TGTGCCAGCAGCACCCAGGGCGCGGGTGAGACCCAGTACTTC. The chain carries TRBV5-4 and TRBJ2-5, with D possibly called TRBD1 or TRBD2 (5 bases each). The germline V and J ends were trimmed by 4 bases and 5 bases, with 15 bases remaining between them. This CDR3 comprises 14 residues. Germline V gives CDR1 SGHNT, CDR2 YYREEE (reference sequence).

This clone occurred many times. The chain carries TRBV29-1 and TRBJ1-1; 7 bases map to TRBD1. V was pared by 5 bases and J by 0 bases, with 3 bases of the junction left unmatched. This CDR3 spans 13 amino acids. CDR1 is SQVTM, CDR2 ANQGSEA, per germline. CDR3 amino acids: CSVWTGLNTEAFF. Written as DNA, the CDR3 is TGCAGCGTTTGGACAGGTTTGAACACTGAAGCTTTCTTT.

This clone was counted between two and nine times. V is TRBV7-2 and J is TRBJ2-7; TRBD1 matches at 7 bases. Germline loops: CDR1 SGHTA, CDR2 FQGNSA. V shed 5 bases, J shed 5 bases, and the junction held 9 bases outside the gene matches. CDR3 length: 14 amino acids. The CDR3 coding sequence is TGTGCCAGCAGCGTCAAGACAGGGCGGGACGAGCAGTACTTC. Amino acid sequence: CASSVKTGRDEQYF.

This clone appeared many times. The chain uses TRBV7-8 and TRBJ1-4; perhaps TRBD1 as D (5 bases). Germline values: CDR1 SGHVS, CDR2 FQNEAQ. The CDR3 loop spans 14 amino acids. V was pared by 5 bases and J by 8 bases, with 15 bases between. As DNA, the CDR3 is TGTGCCAGCAGCCGGGGGTGGTCCGCGGAAAAACTGTTTTTT. Amino acids: CASSRGWSAEKLFF.